Below are 6 T cell receptor beta chains sequenced from a single sample in a study of T cells in Graves' hyperthyroidism and ophthalmopathy. TCR beta CDR3 regions were amplified from RNA transcripts. HTBI primers were the set used in a first-round RT-PCR of the TCR CDR3. Each CDR3 protein is one row after TCRdb ran MiXCR on the multiplex PCR reads. The data show fewer than 350,000 distinct CDR3 sequences, 18% seen once. The sample taken for sequencing was blood. The receptor set was obtained from a woman between 50 and 59 years old with Graves' hyperthyroidism.

This clonotype has more than one count but fewer than ten. V and J are TRBV12-3 or TRBV12-4 and TRBJ2-1; D gene uncertain. Trimming left V 5 bases short and J 0 bases short, with 14 bases between. The CDR3 has 16 amino acids. DNA for the CDR3: TGTGCCAGCAGTCCCGCGCCGACTGGCTCCTACAATGAGCAGTTCTTC. Translation gives CASSPAPTGSYNEQFF.

There are many counts of this clonotype. The chain couples TRBV20-1 to TRBJ1-5, with a weak D call TRBD1 (5 bases). CDR1 and CDR2 (germline): DFQATT, SNEGSKA (reference sequence). Trimming removed 7 bases at V and 4 bases at J, with 11 bases between. CDR3 length equals 12 residues. This chain's CDR3 is CSVRGGNQPQHF. The CDR3 DNA sequence: TGCAGTGTTCGGGGGGGGAATCAGCCCCAGCATTTT.

The chain joins TRBV27 to TRBJ1-2; 7 bases align to TRBD1. The germline V gene has CDR1 MNHEY and CDR2 SMNVEV (reference sequence). This CDR3 has 15 amino acids. V gave up 6 bases and J gave up 3 bases; unmatched junction bases: 10. The chain's CDR3 is CASRPTQTGYYGYTF. CDR3 nucleotide sequence: TGTGCCAGCAGGCCCACCCAGACAGGGTACTATGGCTACACCTTC.

This clonotype appeared once. V gene TRBV20-1 combines with J gene TRBJ1-2, with D perhaps TRBD1 (6 bases). Trimming stripped 3 bases from V and 8 bases from J, with 13 bases between. CDR1 and CDR2 from the germline V gene are DFQATT and SNEGSKA (reference sequence). The CDR3 consists of 12 residues. CDR3 sequence reads: CSASMGGGGYTF. CDR3 bases: TGCAGTGCTAGTATGGGGGGCGGCGGCTACACCTTC.

A note on this clonotype: This may be a read error, as it is one base from a much larger clone. The V gene is TRBV5-1, the J gene TRBJ1-2; D gene unclear. Germline V CDR1 and CDR2: SGHRS, YFSETQ. The CDR3 loop spans 12 amino acids. The CDR3 loop is CASSAQNCGYTF. The CDR3 nucleotides read TGCGCCAGCAGTGCCCAGAACTGTGGCTACACCTTC.

This clonotype was observed at least ten times. The chain uses TRBV11-1 and TRBJ2-5, with D hard to call. Trimming took 3 bases from V and 0 from J, leaving 8 bases between them. Germline loops: CDR1 SGHAT, CDR2 FQDESV (reference sequence). CDR3 length: 14 amino acids. The CDR3 reads CASSFMTDQETQYF. The CDR3 DNA sequence: TGTGCCAGCAGCTTTATGACGGACCAAGAGACCCAGTACTTC.